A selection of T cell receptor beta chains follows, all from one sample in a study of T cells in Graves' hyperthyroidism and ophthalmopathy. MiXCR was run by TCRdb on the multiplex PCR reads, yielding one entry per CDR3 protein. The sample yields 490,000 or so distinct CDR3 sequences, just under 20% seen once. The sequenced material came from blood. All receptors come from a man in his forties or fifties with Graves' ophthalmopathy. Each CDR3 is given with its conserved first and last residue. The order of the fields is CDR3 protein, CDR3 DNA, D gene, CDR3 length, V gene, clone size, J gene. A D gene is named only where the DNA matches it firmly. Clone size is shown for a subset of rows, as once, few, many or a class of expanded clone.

CDR3 protein: CASRARSLAETYEQYF
CDR3 DNA: TGTGCCAGCAGGGCGAGGAGTTTGGCGGAAACCTACGAGCAGTACTTC
D gene: -
CDR3 length: 16
V gene: TRBV6-1
clone size: -
J gene: TRBJ2-7

CDR3 protein: CASRRDRADSPLHF
CDR3 DNA: TGTGCCAGCAGAAGGGACAGGGCGGATTCACCCCTCCACTTT
D gene: TRBD1
CDR3 length: 14
V gene: TRBV6-1
clone size: -
J gene: TRBJ1-6

CDR3 protein: CARRDRVNSPLHF
CDR3 DNA: TGTGCCCGACGGGACAGGGTGAATTCACCCCTCCACTTT
D gene: TRBD1
CDR3 length: 13
V gene: TRBV30
clone size: -
J gene: TRBJ1-6

CDR3 protein: CASKGSMNYEQYF
CDR3 DNA: TGCGCCAGCAAGGGGAGTATGAACTACGAGCAGTACTTC
D gene: -
CDR3 length: 13
V gene: TRBV10-2
clone size: -
J gene: TRBJ2-7

CDR3 protein: CSARDARPGNTIYF
CDR3 DNA: TGCAGTGCTAGAGACGCCCGACCTGGAAACACCATATATTTT
D gene: -
CDR3 length: 14
V gene: TRBV20-1
clone size: few
J gene: TRBJ1-3

CDR3 protein: CASSSTGVGSPLHF
CDR3 DNA: TGTGCCAGCAGTTCTACAGGGGTGGGGTCACCCCTCCACTTT
D gene: TRBD1
CDR3 length: 14
V gene: TRBV12-3/TRBV12-4
clone size: many
J gene: TRBJ1-6

CDR3 protein: CASSRQGDSDEQYF
CDR3 DNA: TGTGCCAGCAGCCGCCAGGGGGACAGCGACGAGCAGTACTTC
D gene: TRBD1
CDR3 length: 14
V gene: TRBV11-2
clone size: many
J gene: TRBJ2-7

CDR3 protein: CSARDPRTSGSYEQYF
CDR3 DNA: TGCAGTGCTAGAGACCCTAGGACTAGCGGGTCCTACGAGCAGTACTTC
D gene: TRBD2
CDR3 length: 16
V gene: TRBV20-1
clone size: few
J gene: TRBJ2-7

CDR3 protein: CASSYSPSGEQYF
CDR3 DNA: TGTGCCAGCAGTTACTCCCCAAGTGGCGAGCAGTACTTC
D gene: -
CDR3 length: 13
V gene: TRBV6-6
clone size: few
J gene: TRBJ2-7

CDR3 protein: CASSLAGLAGVYNEQFF
CDR3 DNA: TGTGCCAGCAGCTTAGCCGGCCTAGCGGGGGTCTACAATGAGCAGTTCTTC
D gene: TRBD2
CDR3 length: 17
V gene: TRBV7-2
clone size: many
J gene: TRBJ2-1

CDR3 protein: CASSAYSNEQFF
CDR3 DNA: TGTGCCAGCTCGGCCTACTCTAATGAGCAGTTCTTC
D gene: -
CDR3 length: 12
V gene: TRBV12-3/TRBV12-4
clone size: few
J gene: TRBJ2-1

CDR3 protein: CASSDRTPGYSNQPQHF
CDR3 DNA: TGTGCCAGCAGTGATCGAACCCCCGGATATAGCAATCAGCCCCAGCATTTT
D gene: -
CDR3 length: 17
V gene: TRBV2
clone size: many
J gene: TRBJ1-5

CDR3 protein: CSARGLGQGGGNTEAFF
CDR3 DNA: TGCAGTGCTAGAGGTCTGGGACAGGGAGGGGGCAACACTGAAGCTTTCTTT
D gene: TRBD1
CDR3 length: 17
V gene: TRBV20-1
clone size: many
J gene: TRBJ1-1